The clone carrying this T cell receptor (beta chain) was seen a handful of times. TCRdb itself ran the 5' RACE reads through MiXCR, one entry per CDR3 protein. Here the sample spans 300,000 to 450,000 distinct CDR3 sequences, approximately 8% being singletons. The CDR3 is made up of 15 amino acids. Germline assignment: CDR1 SGHTA and CDR2 FQGNSA. V lost 5 bases and J lost 3; bases outside the gene matches: 4. This specimen comes from a study of T cells after yellow fever vaccination. The V and J genes are TRBV7-2 and TRBJ1-6; 7 bases line up with TRBD1. The material was PBMCs, obtained about 49 days after the first yellow fever vaccination. The clonotype originates from a young man who received the YFV17D yellow fever vaccine. The CDR3, as DNA: TGTGCCAGCAGCCAGACAGGGTTCTATAATTCACCCCTCCACTTT. Its protein is CASSQTGFYNSPLHF.